This TCR beta chain was sequenced in a study of blood T cell repertoires in COVID-19 (TCRdb year 2020). Background on the whole study: Samples covering the acute and convalescent phases of COVID-19 were provided by collaborators in the United States, Italy and Spain. The material from the prospective study consisted of cDNA or gDNA derived from T cells, B-cell-depleted T cells, or PBMCs. A de-identified subject ID, COVID-19 status, age in years and sex were almost always included in the sample metadata. The repertoires were made available in a free public database intended to serve as a resource for research on the immune response to SARS-CoV-2. HLA class I and class II types, where available, came from metadata supplied by the sample provider rather than from assay-based typing. Deeply sampled blood TCRbeta repertoires from subjects exposed to, actively infected with, or recovered from COVID-19 were included in the dataset. The samples were drawn from two sources: the first 160 participants of the ongoing ImmuneRACE study, and some 1,300 subjects contributed by 6 global collaborators. Overall results and qualifications from the work: The quantity of clinical and demographic metadata differed by source and by participant and was supplied without curation.

The cysteine opens and the phenylalanine closes a CDR3 of 14 amino acids. The only DNA kept is the CDR3, 42 bases in frame from the first base. Based on the germline V gene, the CDR1 and CDR2 sequences are KGHSH and LQKENI. V and J are truncated by 8 bases and 4 bases respectively, leaving an intervening sequence of 15 bases. Participants in the prospective study were aged about 18 to 95 years, lived in some 24 United States geographic areas, and enrolled through a virtual design. In the prospective study, cohorts were assigned on the basis of participant-reported clinical history obtained from a screening survey and a study questionnaire. ImmuneRACE Cohort 3 recovered participants were defined by two consecutive negative NP/OP PCR tests, healthcare professional clearance, or symptom resolution. Each participant in the prospective study had whole blood, serum and a nasopharyngeal or oropharyngeal swab collected by mobile phlebotomists. Over an approximately 2-month period, participants in the prospective study had the option of providing additional blood draws and questionnaires. Before DNA extraction, prospective study blood samples were shipped either frozen or at room temperature.

Comment on this clone: There is no known antigen for this receptor. Base qualities were left out, and no much larger clone turns up one base away.

TCRbeta CDR3 regions were amplified from genomic DNA by means of the immunoSEQ Assay, a bias-controlled multiplex PCR. The published analysis was carried out like this. Nucleated cell counts per sample were estimated from amplification of reference gene primers within the assay. Sequence reads were collapsed and filtered to measure the absolute abundance of every unique TCRbeta CDR3 rearrangement. Productive Simpson clonality was computed per sample as the square root of Simpson's diversity index over productive rearrangements. The table comes from immuneACCESS by way of TCRdb, which keeps in-frame sequences with V and J called. Part of the clones is missing from these tables; in studies checked, under half for an unresolved V gene and the rest for unknown reasons. V and J calls and clone size follow that table, whereas D and trimming were derived from the DNA. The sample records some 250,000 clones, 70% to 90% of which are singletons. The ten biggest clones cover approximately 2% of the sample.

Sequencing input: PBMCs or T cells enriched from blood (not recorded which). The sequence is built from TRBV18 and TRBJ2-1, with the identity of the D gene unclear. The receptor's source is a woman aged 45-59 years who had recovered from COVID-19. This receptor has the CDR3 CASTRAVGYNEQFF. The sequenced DNA is TGTGCCAGCACACGGGCAGTTGGGTACAATGAGCAGTTCTTC.